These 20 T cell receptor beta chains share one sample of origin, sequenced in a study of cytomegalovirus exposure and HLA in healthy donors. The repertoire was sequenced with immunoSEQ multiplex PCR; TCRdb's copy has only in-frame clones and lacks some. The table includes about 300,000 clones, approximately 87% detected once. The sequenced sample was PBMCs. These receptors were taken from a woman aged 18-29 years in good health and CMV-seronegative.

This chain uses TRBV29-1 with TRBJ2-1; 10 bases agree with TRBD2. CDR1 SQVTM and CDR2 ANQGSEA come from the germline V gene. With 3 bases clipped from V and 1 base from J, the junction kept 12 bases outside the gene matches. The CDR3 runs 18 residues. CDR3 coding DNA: TGCAGCGTTGAGGGGCTAGCGGGAGTAACTAGGTCCTACAATGAGCAGTTCTTC. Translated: CSVEGLAGVTRSYNEQFF.

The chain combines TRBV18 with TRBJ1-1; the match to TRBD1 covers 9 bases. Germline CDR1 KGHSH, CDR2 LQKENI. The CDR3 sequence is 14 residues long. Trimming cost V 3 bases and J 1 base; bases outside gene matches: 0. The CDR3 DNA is TGTGCCAGCTCACCGGACAGGGGGAACACTGAAGCTTTCTTT. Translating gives CASSPDRGNTEAFF.

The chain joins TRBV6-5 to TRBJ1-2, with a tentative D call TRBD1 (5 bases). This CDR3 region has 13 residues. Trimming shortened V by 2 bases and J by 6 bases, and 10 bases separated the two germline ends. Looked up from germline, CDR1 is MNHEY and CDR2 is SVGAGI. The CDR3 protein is CASSYGGRDGYTF. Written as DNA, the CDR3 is TGTGCCAGCAGTTACGGGGGGAGGGATGGCTACACCTTC.

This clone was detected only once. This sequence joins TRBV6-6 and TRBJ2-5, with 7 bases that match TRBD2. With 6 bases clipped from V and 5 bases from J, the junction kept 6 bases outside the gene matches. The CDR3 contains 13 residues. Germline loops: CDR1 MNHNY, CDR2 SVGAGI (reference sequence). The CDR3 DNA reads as TGTGCCAGCAGGGGAGCGGGGCCGGAGACCCAGTACTTC. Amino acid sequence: CASRGAGPETQYF.

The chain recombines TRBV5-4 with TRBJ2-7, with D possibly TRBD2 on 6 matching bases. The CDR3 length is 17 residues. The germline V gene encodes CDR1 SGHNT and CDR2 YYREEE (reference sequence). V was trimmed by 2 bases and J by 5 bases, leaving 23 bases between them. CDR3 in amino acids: CASSLGTVGTLLHEQYF. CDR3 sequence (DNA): TGTGCCAGCAGCTTAGGGACCGTGGGGACTCTCTTGCACGAGCAGTACTTC.

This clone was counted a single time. As DNA, the CDR3 is TGTGCCTGGAGTGTAGCGGGAGAGAACACCGGGGAGCTGTTTTTT. Its protein product is CAWSVAGENTGELFF. The chain is built from TRBV30 and TRBJ2-2; TRBD2 aligns across 8 bases. The V segment lost 0 bases and the J segment 1 base; nucleotides outside the gene matches: 1. This CDR3 is 15 amino acids long. CDR1 is GTSNPN and CDR2 is SVGIG in the germline V gene (reference sequence). Full variable domain (outside the CDR3, taken from reference TRBV30 and TRBJ2-2): SQTIHQWPATLVQPVGSPLSLECTVEGTSNPNLYWYRQAAGRGLQLLFYSVGIGQISSEVPQNLSASRPQDRQFILSSKKLLLSDSGFYLCAWSVAGENTGELFFGEGSRLTVL.

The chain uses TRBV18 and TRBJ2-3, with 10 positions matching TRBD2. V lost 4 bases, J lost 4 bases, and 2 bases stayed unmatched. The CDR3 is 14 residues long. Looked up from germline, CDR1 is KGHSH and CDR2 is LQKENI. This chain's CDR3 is CASSQREGPDTQYF. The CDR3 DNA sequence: TGTGCCAGCTCACAGCGGGAGGGCCCAGATACGCAGTATTTT.

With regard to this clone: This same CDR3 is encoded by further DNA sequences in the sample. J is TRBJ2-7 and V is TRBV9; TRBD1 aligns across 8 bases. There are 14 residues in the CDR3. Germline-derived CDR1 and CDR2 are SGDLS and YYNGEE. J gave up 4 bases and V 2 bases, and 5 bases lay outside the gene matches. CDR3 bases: TGTGCCAGCAGCGTCGGGACAGGCACATACGAGCAGTACTTC. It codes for CASSVGTGTYEQYF.

The CDR3 loop reads CASSPRDRSTDTQYF. The CDR3, as DNA: TGTGCCAGCAGTCCGCGGGACAGGAGCACAGATACGCAGTATTTT. The chain recombines TRBV27 with TRBJ2-3; TRBD1 matches 8 bases. This CDR3 comprises 15 residues. The V and J ends lost 5 bases and 0 bases, in that order; junction bases with no gene match: 4. Looked up from germline, CDR1 is MNHEY and CDR2 is SMNVEV (reference sequence).

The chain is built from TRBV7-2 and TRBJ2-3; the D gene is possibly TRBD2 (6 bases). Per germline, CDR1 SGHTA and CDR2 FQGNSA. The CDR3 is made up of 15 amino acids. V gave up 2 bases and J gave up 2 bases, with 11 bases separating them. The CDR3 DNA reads TGTGCCAGCAGCTTAATCGGGGGTTCCACAGATACGCAGTATTTT. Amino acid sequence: CASSLIGGSTDTQYF.

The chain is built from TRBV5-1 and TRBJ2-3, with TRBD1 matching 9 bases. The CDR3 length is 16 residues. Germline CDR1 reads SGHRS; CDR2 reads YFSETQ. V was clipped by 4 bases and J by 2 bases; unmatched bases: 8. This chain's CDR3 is CASSLTGGTNTDTQYF. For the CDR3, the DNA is TGCGCCAGCAGCCTTACAGGGGGCACCAACACAGATACGCAGTATTTT. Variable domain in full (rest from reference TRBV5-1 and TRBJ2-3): KAGVTQTPRYLIKTRGQQVTLSCSPISGHRSVSWYQQTPGQGLQFLFEYFSETQRNKGNFPGRFSGRQFSNSRSEMNVSTLELGDSALYLCASSLTGGTNTDTQYFGPGTRLTVL.

The CDR3: CASSSRGAPYEQYF. For the CDR3, the DNA is TGTGCCAGCAGTTCCAGGGGGGCCCCCTACGAGCAGTACTTC. The genes are TRBV28 and TRBJ2-7; D perhaps matches TRBD1 (7 bases). This CDR3 is built from 14 residues. The V end lost 4 bases, the J end lost 2 bases, and 12 bases lay between the germline ends. Germline CDR1 MDHEN, CDR2 SYDVKM.

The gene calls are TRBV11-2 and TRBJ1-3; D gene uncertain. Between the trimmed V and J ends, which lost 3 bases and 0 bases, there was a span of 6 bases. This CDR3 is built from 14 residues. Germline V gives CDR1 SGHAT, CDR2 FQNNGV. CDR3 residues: CASSLGSSGNTIYF. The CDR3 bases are TGTGCCAGCAGCTTGGGGAGCTCTGGAAACACCATATATTTT.

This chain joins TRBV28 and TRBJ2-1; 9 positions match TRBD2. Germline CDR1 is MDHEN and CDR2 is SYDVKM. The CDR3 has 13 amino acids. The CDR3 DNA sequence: TGTGCTGGTGGCCTAGCGGGATACAATGAGCAGTTCTTC. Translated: CAGGLAGYNEQFF.

Written as DNA, the CDR3 is TGTGCCAGCAGCTTAGTGGCATTGGCGGCCTACGAGCAGTACTTC. Translated: CASSLVALAAYEQYF. The rearrangement uses TRBV7-2 and TRBJ2-7, with D uncertain. The V gene lost 1 base and the J gene lost 2 bases, with 12 bases spanning the gap. The CDR3 covers 15 residues. The V gene's germline CDR1 is SGHTA and CDR2 FQGNSA.

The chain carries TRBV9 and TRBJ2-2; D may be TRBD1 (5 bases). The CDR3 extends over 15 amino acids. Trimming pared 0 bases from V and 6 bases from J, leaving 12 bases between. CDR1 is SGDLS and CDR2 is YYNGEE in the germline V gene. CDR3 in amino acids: CASSVGGLSAGELFF. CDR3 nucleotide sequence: TGTGCCAGCAGCGTAGGGGGCCTGTCGGCCGGGGAGCTGTTTTTT. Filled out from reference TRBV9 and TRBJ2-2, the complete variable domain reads DSGVTQTPKHLITATGQRVTLRCSPRSGDLSVYWYQQSLDQGLQFLIQYYNGEERAKGNILERFSAQQFPDLHSELNLSSLELGDSALYFCASSVGGLSAGELFFGEGSRLTVL.

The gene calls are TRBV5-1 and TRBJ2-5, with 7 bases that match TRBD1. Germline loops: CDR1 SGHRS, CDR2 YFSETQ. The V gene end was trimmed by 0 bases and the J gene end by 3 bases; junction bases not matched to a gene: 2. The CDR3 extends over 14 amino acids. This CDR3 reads CASSLDGTEETQYF. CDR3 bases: TGCGCCAGCAGCTTGGATGGGACAGAAGAGACCCAGTACTTC.

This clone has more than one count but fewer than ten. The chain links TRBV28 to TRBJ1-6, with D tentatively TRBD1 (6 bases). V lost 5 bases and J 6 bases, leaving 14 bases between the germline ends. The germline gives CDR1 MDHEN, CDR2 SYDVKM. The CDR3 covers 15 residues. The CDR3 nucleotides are TGTGCCAGCAGTCCCGCTCAGGGGCGTAATTCACCCCTCCACTTT. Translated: CASSPAQGRNSPLHF.

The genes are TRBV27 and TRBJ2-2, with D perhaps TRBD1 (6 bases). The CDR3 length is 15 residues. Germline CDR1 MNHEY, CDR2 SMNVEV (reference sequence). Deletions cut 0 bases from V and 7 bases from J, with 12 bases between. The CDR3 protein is CASSLSLQGLGELFF. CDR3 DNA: TGTGCCAGCAGTTTATCCTTGCAGGGGCTCGGGGAGCTGTTTTTT.

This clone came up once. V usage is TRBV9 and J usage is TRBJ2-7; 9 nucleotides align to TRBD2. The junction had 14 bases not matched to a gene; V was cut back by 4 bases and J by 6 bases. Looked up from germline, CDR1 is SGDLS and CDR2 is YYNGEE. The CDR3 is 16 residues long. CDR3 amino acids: CASSPRAIAGVGEQYF. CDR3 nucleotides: TGTGCCAGCAGCCCCCGGGCAATAGCGGGAGTCGGCGAGCAGTACTTC.